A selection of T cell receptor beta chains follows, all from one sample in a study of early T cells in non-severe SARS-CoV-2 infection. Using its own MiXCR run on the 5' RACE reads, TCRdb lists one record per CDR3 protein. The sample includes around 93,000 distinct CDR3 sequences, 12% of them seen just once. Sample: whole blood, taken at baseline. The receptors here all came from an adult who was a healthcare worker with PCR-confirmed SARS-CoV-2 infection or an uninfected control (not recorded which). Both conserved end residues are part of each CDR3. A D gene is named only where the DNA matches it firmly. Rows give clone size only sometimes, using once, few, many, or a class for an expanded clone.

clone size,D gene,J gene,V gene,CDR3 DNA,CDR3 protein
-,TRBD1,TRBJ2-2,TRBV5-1,TGCGCCATCCAGGGGGCTAACACCGGGGAGCTGTTTTTT,CAIQGANTGELFF
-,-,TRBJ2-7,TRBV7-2,TGTGCCAGCAGCCCAGTTTTGGTGGTAGGGGGCTACGAGCAGTACTTC,CASSPVLVVGGYEQYF
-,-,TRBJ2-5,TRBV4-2,TGTGCCAGCAGCCAAGACCTGACAGTAGAGACCCAGTACTTC,CASSQDLTVETQYF
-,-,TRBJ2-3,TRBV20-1,TGCAGTGCTAGCCCGGGTGGACAGGATACGCAGTATTTT,CSASPGGQDTQYF
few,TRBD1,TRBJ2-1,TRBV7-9,TGTGCCAGCAGCCCCCGGGACAGGGTTGGGTCCTACAATGAGCAGTTCTTC,CASSPRDRVGSYNEQFF
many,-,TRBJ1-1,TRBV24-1,TGTGCCACCAGTGATCCCCTCGTAGGGCGAGCTTTCTTT,CATSDPLVGRAFF
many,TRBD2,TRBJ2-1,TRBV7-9,TGTGCCAGCAGCAACTGGAGAGCGGGAAGGGACAATGAGCAGTTCTTC,CASSNWRAGRDNEQFF
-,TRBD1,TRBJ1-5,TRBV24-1,TGTGCCACCAGTGGGGGACAGGGGTATCAGCCCCAGCATTTT,CATSGGQGYQPQHF
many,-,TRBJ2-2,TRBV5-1,TGCGCCAGCAGCTTGGAAGGACGGAAGAACACCGGGGAGCTGTTTTTT,CASSLEGRKNTGELFF
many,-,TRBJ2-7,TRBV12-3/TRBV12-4,TGTGCCAGCAGTTCGCGAGGGGGGGCCTACGAGCAGTACTTC,CASSSRGGAYEQYF
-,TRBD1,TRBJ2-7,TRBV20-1,TGCAGTGCTAGAGATCGACAGGGATCCCCCTACGAGCAGTACTTC,CSARDRQGSPYEQYF
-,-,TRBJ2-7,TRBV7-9,TGTGCCAGCAGCTCTACTCACGAGCAGTACTTC,CASSSTHEQYF
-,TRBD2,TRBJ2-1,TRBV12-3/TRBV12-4,TGTGCCAGCAGTTTAGCGCTAGGTGAAGGACTAGCCTACAATGAGCAGTTCTTC,CASSLALGEGLAYNEQFF
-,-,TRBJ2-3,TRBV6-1,TGTGCCAGTTCCGGTCAGACAGCCGTTAGCACAGATACGCAGTATTTT,CASSGQTAVSTDTQYF
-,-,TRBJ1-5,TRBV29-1,TGCAGCGCCCAGGCGGCCAACAGGGACGGTTTTTTGTGGGGCAATCAGCCCCAGCATTTT,CSAQAANRDGFLWGNQPQHF
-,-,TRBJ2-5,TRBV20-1,TGCAGTGCTAGCCCCGGGACCGAAGAGACCCAGTACTTC,CSASPGTEETQYF
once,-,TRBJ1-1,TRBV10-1,TGCGCCAGCAGTGAGGACACCGCCATGAACACTGAAGCTTTCTTT,CASSEDTAMNTEAFF
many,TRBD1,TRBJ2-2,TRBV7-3,TGTGCCAGCAGCCGGGCAGGGGGTCTCGGGGAGCTGTTTTTT,CASSRAGGLGELFF
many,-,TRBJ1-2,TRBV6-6,TGTGCCAGCAGCCTACAGGGACTGCGAGGCTACACCTTC,CASSLQGLRGYTF
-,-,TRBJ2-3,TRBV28,TGTGCCAGCAGTTTGAAACCGGGCCGACAGGCTGAAGATACGCAGTATTTT,CASSLKPGRQAEDTQYF
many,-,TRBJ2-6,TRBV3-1,TGTGCCAGCAGCCATTCGGGGGCCAACGTCCTGACTTTC,CASSHSGANVLTF
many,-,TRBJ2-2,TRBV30,TGTGCCTGGAGCGTAATCGCAGGAGGGGAGCTGTTTTTT,CAWSVIAGGELFF
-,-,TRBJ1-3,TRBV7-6,TGTGCCAGCAGCTTCAATTCGGGGCCTAGCTCTGGAAACACCATATATTTT,CASSFNSGPSSGNTIYF
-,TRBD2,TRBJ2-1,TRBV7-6,TGTGCCAGCAGCATGCCTAGCGGGAGGATTTTCAATGAGCAGTTCTTC,CASSMPSGRIFNEQFF
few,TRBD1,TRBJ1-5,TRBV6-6,TGTGCCAGCACCACCAGACAGGGGGATCAGCCCCAGCATTTT,CASTTRQGDQPQHF
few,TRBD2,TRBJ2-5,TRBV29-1,TGCAGCGTTGTTCCTAGCGGAGAGACCCAGTACTTC,CSVVPSGETQYF
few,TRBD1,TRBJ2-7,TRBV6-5,TGTGCCAGCAGTAGGGGACAGGGAAGCTACGAGCAGTACTTC,CASSRGQGSYEQYF
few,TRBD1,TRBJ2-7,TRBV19,TGTGCCAGTAGTATCCAGGGGGCGCACCACGAGCAGTACTTC,CASSIQGAHHEQYF
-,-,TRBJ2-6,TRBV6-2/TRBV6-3,TGTGCCAGCAGTTACTACGGTGGAGCAGTACTATCCGGGGCCAACGTCCTGACTTTC,CASSYYGGAVLSGANVLTF
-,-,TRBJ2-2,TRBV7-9,TGTGCCAGCAGCTTAGTGGGGACCACCGGGGAGCTGTTTTTT,CASSLVGTTGELFF
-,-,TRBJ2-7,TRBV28,TGTGCCAGCAGTACCCAAGGGGGGGTACCCTCCTACGAGCAGTACTTC,CASSTQGGVPSYEQYF
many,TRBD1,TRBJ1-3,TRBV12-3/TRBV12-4,TGTGCCAGCAGCCATCGACAGGGGGCGCGTGGAAACACCATATATTTT,CASSHRQGARGNTIYF
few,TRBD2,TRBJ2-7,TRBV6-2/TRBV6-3,TGTGCCAGCAGTCTAGCGGAGAACTCCGAGCAGTACTTC,CASSLAENSEQYF